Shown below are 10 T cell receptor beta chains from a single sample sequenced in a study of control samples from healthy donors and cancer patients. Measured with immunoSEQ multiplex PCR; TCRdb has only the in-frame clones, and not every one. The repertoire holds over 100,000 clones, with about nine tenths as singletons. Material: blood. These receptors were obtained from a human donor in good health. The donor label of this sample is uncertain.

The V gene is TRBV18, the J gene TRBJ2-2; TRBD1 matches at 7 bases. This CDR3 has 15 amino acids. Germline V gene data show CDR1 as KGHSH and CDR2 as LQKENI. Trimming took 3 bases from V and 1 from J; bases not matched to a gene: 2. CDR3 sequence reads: CASSPDRLNTGELFF. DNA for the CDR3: TGTGCCAGCTCACCGGACAGGTTGAACACCGGGGAGCTGTTTTTT.

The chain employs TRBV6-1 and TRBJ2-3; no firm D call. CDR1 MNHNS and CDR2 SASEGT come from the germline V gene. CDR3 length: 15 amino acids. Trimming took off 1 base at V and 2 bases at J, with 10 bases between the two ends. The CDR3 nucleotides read TGTGCCAGCAGTGAAGATCCGGCTTCCACAGATACGCAGTATTTT. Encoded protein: CASSEDPASTDTQYF.

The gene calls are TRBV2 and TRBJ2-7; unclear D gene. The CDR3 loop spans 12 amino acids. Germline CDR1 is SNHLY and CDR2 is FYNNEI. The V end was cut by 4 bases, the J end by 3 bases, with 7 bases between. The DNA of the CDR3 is TGTGCCAGCAGTGTAGCCAGCTACGAGCAGTACTTC. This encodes CASSVASYEQYF.

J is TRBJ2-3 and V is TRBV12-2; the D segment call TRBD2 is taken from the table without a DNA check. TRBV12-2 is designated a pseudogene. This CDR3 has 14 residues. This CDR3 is CASRPLARTDTQYF. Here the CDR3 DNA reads TGTGCAAGTCGCCCACTAGCAAGAACAGATACGCAGTATTTT.

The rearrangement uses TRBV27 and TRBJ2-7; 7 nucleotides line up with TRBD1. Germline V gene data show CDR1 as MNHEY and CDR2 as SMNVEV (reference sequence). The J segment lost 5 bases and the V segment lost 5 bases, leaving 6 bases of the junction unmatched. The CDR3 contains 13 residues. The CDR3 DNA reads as TGTGCCAGCAGTCTCGACAGGGACCACGAGCAGTACGTC. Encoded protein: CASSLDRDHEQYV.

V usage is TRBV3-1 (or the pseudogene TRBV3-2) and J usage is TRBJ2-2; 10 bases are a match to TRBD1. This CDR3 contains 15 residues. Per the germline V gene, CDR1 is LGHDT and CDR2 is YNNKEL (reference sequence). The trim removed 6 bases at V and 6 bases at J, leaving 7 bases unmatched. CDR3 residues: CASSTGTGESGELFF. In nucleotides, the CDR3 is TGTGCCAGCAGTACCGGGACAGGGGAGTCCGGGGAGCTGTTTTTT.

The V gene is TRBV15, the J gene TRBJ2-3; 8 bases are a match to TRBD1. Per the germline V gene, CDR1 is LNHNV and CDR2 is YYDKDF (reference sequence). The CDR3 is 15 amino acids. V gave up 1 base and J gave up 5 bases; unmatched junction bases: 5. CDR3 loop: CATSRGQGNQDTQYF. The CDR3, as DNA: TGTGCCACCAGCAGAGGACAGGGGAATCAAGATACGCAGTATTTT.

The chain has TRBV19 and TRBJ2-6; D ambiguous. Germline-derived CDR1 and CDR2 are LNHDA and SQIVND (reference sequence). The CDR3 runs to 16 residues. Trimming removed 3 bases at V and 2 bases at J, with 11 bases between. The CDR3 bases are TGTGCCAGTAGTATGCGGAGCAACCCTGGGGCCAACGTCCTGACTTTC. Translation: CASSMRSNPGANVLTF.

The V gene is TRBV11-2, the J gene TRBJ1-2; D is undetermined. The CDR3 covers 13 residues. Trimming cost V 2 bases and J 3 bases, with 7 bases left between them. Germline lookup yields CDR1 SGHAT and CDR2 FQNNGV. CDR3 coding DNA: TGTGCCAGCAGCTTAACGGACGACTATGGCTACACCTTC. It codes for CASSLTDDYGYTF.

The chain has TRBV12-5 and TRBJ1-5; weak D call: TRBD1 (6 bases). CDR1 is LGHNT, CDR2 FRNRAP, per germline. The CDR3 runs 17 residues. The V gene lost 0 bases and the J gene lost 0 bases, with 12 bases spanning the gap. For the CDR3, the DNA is TGTGCTAGTGGTTTGGTCCTTGCAGGGGATAGCAATCAGCCCCAGCATTTT. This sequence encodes CASGLVLAGDSNQPQHF.